This T cell receptor beta chain was retrieved from a study of cytomegalovirus exposure and HLA in healthy donors. Profiled with immunoSEQ multiplex PCR; TCRdb holds only in-frame clones, not every one. The data hold around 71,000 clones, with approximately 93% observed a single time. The sequenced sample was PBMCs. The TCR originated in a man aged 18 to 30 in good health and CMV-seropositive.

The CDR3 DNA sequence: TGTGCCAGCTCACCCCCCGGAAAAGGGGCACAACCATTAGACACTGAAGCTTTCTTT. This sequence encodes CASSPPGKGAQPLDTEAFF. The rearrangement links TRBV18 to TRBJ1-1; perhaps TRBD1 as D (5 bases). Germline CDR1 reads KGHSH; CDR2 reads LQKENI. CDR3 length: 19 residues. V lost 3 bases and J 3 bases, leaving 26 bases between the germline ends.